This T cell receptor beta chain originates from a study of cytotoxic CD8 clonotypes in ibrutinib-treated CLL. Data came from immunoSEQ multiplex PCR; TCRdb stores just in-frame clones and leaves some out. The table shows approximately 9,000 clones, with approximately 77% occurring only once. Germline V gene sequence: CDR1 KGHSH, CDR2 LQKENI. This CDR3 spans 13 amino acids. V was shortened by 2 bases and J by 1 base, with 5 bases between the two germline ends. This material consisted of PBMCs, taken before ibrutinib treatment. This sequence originates from a human donor with chronic lymphocytic leukemia. The rearrangement links TRBV18 to TRBJ2-5; TRBD1 might be the D (5 bases). This CDR3 is CASSPGAQETQYF. The CDR3 DNA reads as TGTGCCAGCTCACCAGGGGCCCAAGAGACCCAGTACTTC.